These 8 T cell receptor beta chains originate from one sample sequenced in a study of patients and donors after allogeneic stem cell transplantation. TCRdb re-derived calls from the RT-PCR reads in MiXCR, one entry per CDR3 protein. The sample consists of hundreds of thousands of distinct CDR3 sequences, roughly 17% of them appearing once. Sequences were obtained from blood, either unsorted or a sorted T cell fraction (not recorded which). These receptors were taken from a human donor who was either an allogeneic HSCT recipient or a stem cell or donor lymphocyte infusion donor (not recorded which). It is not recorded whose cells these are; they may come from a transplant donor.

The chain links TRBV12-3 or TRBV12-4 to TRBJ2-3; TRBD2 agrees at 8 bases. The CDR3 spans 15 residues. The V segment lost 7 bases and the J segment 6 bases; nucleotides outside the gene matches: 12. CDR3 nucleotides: TGTGCCAGCACTCCGGAGGGACTAGTTTTTGATACGCAGTATTTT. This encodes CASTPEGLVFDTQYF.

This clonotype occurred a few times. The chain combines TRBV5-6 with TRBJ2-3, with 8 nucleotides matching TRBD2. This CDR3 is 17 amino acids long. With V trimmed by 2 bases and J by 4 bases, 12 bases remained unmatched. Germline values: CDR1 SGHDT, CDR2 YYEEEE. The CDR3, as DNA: TGTGCCAGCAGCTTAATAATAGCGGGGCTTGGATCAGATACGCAGTATTTT. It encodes CASSLIIAGLGSDTQYF. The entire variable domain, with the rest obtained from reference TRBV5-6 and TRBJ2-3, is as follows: DAGVTQSPTHLIKTRGQQVTLRCSPKSGHDTVSWYQQALGQGPQFIFQYYEEEERQRGNFPDRFSGHQFPNYSSELNVNALLLGDSALYLCASSLIIAGLGSDTQYFGPGTRLTVL.

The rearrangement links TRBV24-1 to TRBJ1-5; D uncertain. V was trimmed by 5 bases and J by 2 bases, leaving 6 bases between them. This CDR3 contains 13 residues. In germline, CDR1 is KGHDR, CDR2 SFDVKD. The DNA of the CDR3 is TGTGCCACCAGTGTCTCCCGCAATCAGCCCCAGCATTTT. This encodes CATSVSRNQPQHF.

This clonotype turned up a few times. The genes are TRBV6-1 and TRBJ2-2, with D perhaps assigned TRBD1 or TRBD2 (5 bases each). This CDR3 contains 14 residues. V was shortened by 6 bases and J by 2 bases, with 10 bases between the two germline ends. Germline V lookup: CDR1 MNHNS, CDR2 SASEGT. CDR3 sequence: CASRPGSNTGELFF. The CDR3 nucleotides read TGTGCCAGCAGACCAGGGAGTAACACCGGGGAGCTGTTTTTT.

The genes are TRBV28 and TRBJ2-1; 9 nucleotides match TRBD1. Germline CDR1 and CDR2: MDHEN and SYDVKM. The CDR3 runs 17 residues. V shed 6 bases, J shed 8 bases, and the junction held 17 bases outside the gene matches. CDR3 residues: CASSYRGLGPHDYEQFF. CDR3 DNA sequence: TGTGCCAGCAGCTACAGGGGGCTGGGACCGCACGACTATGAGCAGTTCTTC.

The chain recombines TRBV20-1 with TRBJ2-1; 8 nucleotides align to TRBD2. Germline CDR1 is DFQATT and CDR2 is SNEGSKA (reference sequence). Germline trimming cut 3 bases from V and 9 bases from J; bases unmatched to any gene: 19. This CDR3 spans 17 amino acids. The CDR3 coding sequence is TGCAGTGCTAGGATCTTTCCAGCGGGGGCCTCTTTGGCTGAGCAGTTCTTC. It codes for CSARIFPAGASLAEQFF.

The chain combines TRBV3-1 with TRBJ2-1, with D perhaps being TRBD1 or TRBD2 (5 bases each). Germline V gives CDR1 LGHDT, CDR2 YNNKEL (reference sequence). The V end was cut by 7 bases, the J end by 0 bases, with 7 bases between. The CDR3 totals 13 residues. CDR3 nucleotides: TGTGCCAGCACAGGGAGCTCCTACAATGAGCAGTTCTTC. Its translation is CASTGSSYNEQFF.

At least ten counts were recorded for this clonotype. The CDR3 DNA reads as TGTGCCAGCCCTGGTGATCTTGGCGAGCAGTACTTC. The encoded protein is CASPGDLGEQYF. J is TRBJ2-7 and V is TRBV7-9; D not resolved. The germline V and J ends were trimmed by 8 bases and 6 bases, with 14 bases remaining between them. Per germline, CDR1 SEHNR and CDR2 FQNEAQ (reference sequence). This CDR3 has 12 residues.